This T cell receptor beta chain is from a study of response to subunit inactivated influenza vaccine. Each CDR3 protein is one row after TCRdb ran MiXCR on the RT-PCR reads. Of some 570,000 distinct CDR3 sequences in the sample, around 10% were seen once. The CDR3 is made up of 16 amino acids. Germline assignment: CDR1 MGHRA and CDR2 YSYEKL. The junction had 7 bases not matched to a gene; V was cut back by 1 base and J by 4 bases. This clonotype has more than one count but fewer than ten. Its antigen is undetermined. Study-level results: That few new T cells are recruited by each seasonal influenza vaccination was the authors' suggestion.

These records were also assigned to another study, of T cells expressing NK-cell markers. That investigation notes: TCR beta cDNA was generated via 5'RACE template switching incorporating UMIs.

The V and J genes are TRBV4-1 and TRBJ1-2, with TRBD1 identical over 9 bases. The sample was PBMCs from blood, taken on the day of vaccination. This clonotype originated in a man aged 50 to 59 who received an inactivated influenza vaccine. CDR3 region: CASSQAGTGPAYGYTF. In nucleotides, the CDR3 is TGCGCCAGCAGCCAAGCCGGGACAGGGCCGGCCTATGGCTACACCTTC.